These 17 T cell receptor beta chains originate from one sample sequenced in a study of T-cell reconstitution after alpha-beta-depleted transplantation in children. Preparation of the TCRbeta library involved a method that used unique molecular identifiers. TCRdb redid the calling of the PCR reads with MiXCR, one entry per CDR3 protein. The data contain some 240,000 distinct CDR3 sequences, approximately 9.7% of them seen just once; the ten biggest clones take up about 4.8%. The sequences come from PBMCs from the stem cell graft donor, collected from the stem cell graft. All receptors derive from a human donor who donated a stem cell graft to a child with SCID.

The CDR3: CASSPSEGVEAFF. The CDR3 nucleotides are TGTGCCAGCTCACCTTCGGAAGGCGTTGAAGCTTTCTTT. The chain joins TRBV18 to TRBJ1-1, with D unresolved. There are 13 residues in the CDR3. V was cut by 3 bases and J by 7 bases, with 12 bases left in between. Germline CDR1 and CDR2: KGHSH and LQKENI. The full variable domain, its missing parts supplied by reference TRBV18 and TRBJ1-1, is NAGVMQNPRHLVRRRGQEARLRCSPMKGHSHVYWYRQLPEEGLKFMVYLQKENIIDESGMPKERFSAEFPKEGPSILRIQQVVRGDSAAYFCASSPSEGVEAFFGQGTRLTVV.

At least ten counts were recorded for this clonotype. The rearrangement joins TRBV7-3 to TRBJ2-1; 11 bases are shared with TRBD1. CDR1 SGHTA and CDR2 FQGTGA come from the germline V gene. J was trimmed by 8 bases and V by 3 bases; bases with no gene match: 6. The CDR3 covers 15 residues. CDR3 residues: CASSFGQGATDEQFF. The CDR3 DNA reads TGTGCCAGCAGCTTTGGACAGGGGGCTACGGATGAGCAGTTCTTC.

The sample holds many counts of this clonotype. This chain joins TRBV12-3 or TRBV12-4 and TRBJ2-7; D remains ambiguous. The CDR3 length is 14 residues. Trimming pared 3 bases from V and 4 bases from J, leaving 13 bases between. CDR3 in DNA: TGTGCCAGCAGTTTCGGACGGATAACATACGAGCAGTACTTC. This translates into CASSFGRITYEQYF.

This clonotype has ten or more counts. This chain links TRBV18 with TRBJ2-3, with 11 bases fitting TRBD2. The CDR3 is made up of 16 amino acids. The germline gives CDR1 KGHSH, CDR2 LQKENI. V lost 5 bases and J lost 5; bases outside the gene matches: 9. The CDR3 nucleotides read TGTGCCAGCTCAACCTCTAGCGGGGGGAGTGGAGATACGCAGTATTTT. It specifies CASSTSSGGSGDTQYF.

As for this clonotype: This may arise from a read error, as a much more abundant clone is one base away. V gene TRBV5-1 combines with J gene TRBJ2-2; no firm D call. Germline CDR1 is SGHRS and CDR2 is YFSETQ. Trimming pared 4 bases from V and 4 bases from J, leaving 23 bases between. This CDR3 is built from 18 residues. The CDR3 DNA reads as TGCGCCAGCAGCGTGGGGATAGCCAACGAAGAGCTCACCGGGGAGCTGTTTTTT. This translates into CASSVGIANEELTGELFF.

This clonotype was seen repeatedly, ten times or more. V gene TRBV12-3 or TRBV12-4 combines with J gene TRBJ2-2; tentative D call: TRBD2 (6 bases). Trimming cost V 6 bases and J 6 bases, with 14 bases left between them. The CDR3 totals 14 residues. For the CDR3, the DNA is TGTGCCAGCAGAATGGGGTGGGGGGCCGGGGAGCTGTTTTTT. Translation: CASRMGWGAGELFF.

This clonotype showed up many times. The CDR3 bases are TGCAGTGCTAGAGTTTGGACAGGAGTCTACGAGCAGTACTTC. Residues: CSARVWTGVYEQYF. The chain uses TRBV20-1 and TRBJ2-7; TRBD1 matches at 7 bases. With 1 base clipped from V and 3 bases from J, the junction kept 6 bases outside the gene matches. Germline V gene sequence: CDR1 DFQATT, CDR2 SNEGSKA (reference sequence). The CDR3 length is 14 residues.

There are a few counts of this clonotype. V usage is TRBV7-8 and J usage is TRBJ1-5, with D possibly matching TRBD1 (6 bases). CDR3 size: 14 residues. Germline loops: CDR1 SGHVS, CDR2 FQNEAQ. V lost 5 bases, J lost 3 bases, and 11 bases lay in between. CDR3 region: CASSQTGPNQPQHF. The CDR3 DNA reads as TGTGCCAGCAGCCAAACAGGGCCCAATCAGCCCCAGCATTTT.

This clonotype showed up just a few times. The J gene is TRBJ2-7, the V gene TRBV5-1, with unresolved D. Germline loops: CDR1 SGHRS, CDR2 YFSETQ. V was clipped by 0 bases and J by 2 bases, with 9 bases between them. The CDR3 loop spans 14 amino acids. CDR3 amino acids: CASSLEGRTYEQYF. Here the CDR3 DNA reads TGCGCCAGCAGCTTGGAAGGCCGAACCTACGAGCAGTACTTC.

About this clonotype itself: This may be a read error: a much more frequent sequence differs by one nucleotide. The chain joins TRBV5-1 to TRBJ2-7, with 9 bases lining up with TRBD1. With V trimmed by 4 bases and J by 5 bases, 7 bases remained unmatched. CDR1 and CDR2 (germline): SGHRS, YFSETQ. The CDR3 is made up of 14 amino acids. The CDR3 sequence: CASSAGQGNDEQYF. The CDR3 DNA sequence: TGCGCCAGCAGCGCGGGACAGGGAAACGACGAGCAGTACTTC.

This clonotype was picked up many times. Germline and junction disagree at one end, which may indicate a read error. This chain connects TRBV7-9 to TRBJ2-3; D gene uncertain. The CDR3 extends over 8 amino acids. CDR1 and CDR2 from the germline V gene are SEHNR and FQNEAQ (reference sequence). CDR3 DNA: TGTGCCAGCAGCTTAGGGCATTTT. It encodes CASSLGHF.

This clonotype has ten or more counts. CDR3 DNA sequence: TGTGCCAGCAGCCATGGGAGGGCTAGCACAGATACGCAGTATTTT. Translated: CASSHGRASTDTQYF. The V gene is TRBV4-2, the J gene TRBJ2-3, with 7 bases lining up with TRBD2. Germline values: CDR1 LGHNA, CDR2 YNFKEQ. The CDR3 totals 15 residues. Germline trimming cut 3 bases from V and 0 bases from J; bases unmatched to any gene: 3.

The gene calls are TRBV5-1 and TRBJ2-3, with 11 bases lining up with TRBD2. This CDR3 spans 16 amino acids. The V segment lost 0 bases and the J segment 4 bases; nucleotides outside the gene matches: 4. Germline CDR1 and CDR2: SGHRS and YFSETQ. CDR3 sequence: CASSLVAGGPPDTQYF. CDR3 coding DNA: TGCGCCAGCAGCTTGGTAGCGGGGGGGCCTCCAGATACGCAGTATTTT.

There are many counts of this clonotype. The chain has TRBV24-1 and TRBJ1-5; no definite D call. Germline V gene data show CDR1 as KGHDR and CDR2 as SFDVKD. The CDR3 is 14 residues long. V lost 1 base and J lost 0, with 3 bases in between. CDR3 region: CATSDFDSNQPQHF. The CDR3, as DNA: TGTGCCACCAGTGATTTTGATAGCAATCAGCCCCAGCATTTT.

At least ten counts were recorded for this clonotype. The chain uses TRBV5-1 and TRBJ1-5; D call uncertain. Trimming pared 0 bases from V and 0 bases from J, leaving 13 bases between. Germline CDR1 and CDR2: SGHRS and YFSETQ. This CDR3 has 17 amino acids. CDR3: CASSLGVAEYSNQPQHF. The CDR3 coding sequence is TGCGCCAGCAGCTTGGGGGTCGCTGAATATAGCAATCAGCCCCAGCATTTT.

The sample holds many counts of this clonotype. The chain joins TRBV7-2 to TRBJ2-7; D is uncertain. V was pared by 0 bases and J by 0 bases, with 12 bases between. Per germline, CDR1 SGHTA and CDR2 FQGNSA. CDR3 length: 16 residues. CDR3 bases: TGTGCCAGCAGCTTAGCCGCGACAAGTAACTCCTACGAGCAGTACTTC. As protein: CASSLAATSNSYEQYF.

This clonotype was recorded a few times. The chain recombines TRBV7-9 with TRBJ2-3; TRBD2 agrees at 13 bases. Germline values: CDR1 SEHNR, CDR2 FQNEAQ (reference sequence). Losses at the gene ends were 2 bases for V and 2 bases for J; bases not matched to a gene: 4. The CDR3 consists of 17 residues. DNA of the CDR3: TGTGCCAGCAGCTTACGGGGACTAGCGGGGACCACAGATACGCAGTATTTT. Translated: CASSLRGLAGTTDTQYF.